This TCR beta chain was captured in a study of control samples from healthy donors and cancer patients. Profiled with immunoSEQ multiplex PCR; TCRdb holds only in-frame clones, not every one. The sample consists of about 160,000 clones, 94% of them appearing once. The sequence came from a middle-aged woman in good health. What was sequenced was blood.

The CDR3 DNA follows: TGTGCCACCAGCAGAGAAAAGTTCAGGGGGGACTCACCCCTCCACTTT. This gives the protein CATSREKFRGDSPLHF. This chain connects TRBV15 to TRBJ1-6; the match to TRBD1 covers 7 bases. Trimming removed 0 bases from V and 10 bases from J; junction bases left unmatched: 9. The CDR3 spans 16 residues. Germline loops: CDR1 LNHNV, CDR2 YYDKDF (reference sequence).